Listed here is a single T cell receptor (beta chain). Alongside a J-beta primer mix, a sample-barcoded 5' primer served in a second PCR lasting roughly 7 to 11 cycles. A 12-random-nucleotide template-switch adaptor tagged each cDNA molecule. TCRdb ran MiXCR on the 5' RACE reads and lists one entry per CDR3 protein. The table shows over a million distinct CDR3 sequences, with approximately 25% occurring only once. The sample comes from a study of blood T cells in healthy people across ages. CDR1 MGHDK and CDR2 SYGVNS come from the germline V gene. CDR3 length: 18 amino acids. V was pared by 4 bases and J by 0 bases, with 16 bases between. A further study also used this sample, focusing on T cells of mothers and their children. From that report: A few healthy Caucasian mothers served as donors, and their six children did as well. Once extracted, all RNA went into cDNA synthesis at around 1.6 ug per 15 ul.

This receptor was taken from a girl aged 2-10 years in good health. This chain joins TRBV25-1 and TRBJ2-6; weak D call: TRBD1 (6 bases). Sequencing input: blood. CDR3 protein: CASSATDGQFSGANVLTF. The DNA of the CDR3 is TGTGCCAGCAGTGCCACAGACGGACAGTTCTCTGGGGCCAACGTCCTGACTTTC.